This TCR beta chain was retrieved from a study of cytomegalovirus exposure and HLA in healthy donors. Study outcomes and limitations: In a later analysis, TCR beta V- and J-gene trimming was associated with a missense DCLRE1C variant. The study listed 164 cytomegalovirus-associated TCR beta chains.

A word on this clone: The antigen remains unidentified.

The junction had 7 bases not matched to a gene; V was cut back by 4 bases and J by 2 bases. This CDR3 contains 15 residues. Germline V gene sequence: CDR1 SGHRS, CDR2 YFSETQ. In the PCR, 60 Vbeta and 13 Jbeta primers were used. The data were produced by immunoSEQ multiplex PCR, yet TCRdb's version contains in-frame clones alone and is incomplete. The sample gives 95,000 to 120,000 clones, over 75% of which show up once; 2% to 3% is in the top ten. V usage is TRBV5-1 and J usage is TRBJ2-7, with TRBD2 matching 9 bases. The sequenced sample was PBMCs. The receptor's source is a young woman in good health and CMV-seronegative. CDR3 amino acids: CASSVGLAKTYEQYF. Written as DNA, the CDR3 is TGCGCCAGCAGCGTGGGACTAGCAAAAACCTACGAGCAGTACTTC.